This TCR beta chain stems from a study of cytomegalovirus exposure and HLA in healthy donors. Regarding the study as a whole: Accurate prediction of most subjects' HLA-A and HLA-B alleles from TCR beta sequences was reported.

The PCR had 60 Vbeta and 13 Jbeta primers. Data came from immunoSEQ multiplex PCR; TCRdb stores just in-frame clones and leaves some out. The sample holds about 180,000 clones, approximately 80% seen once. About this clone itself: The target antigen is unknown.

The CDR3 totals 16 residues. The germline CDR1 and CDR2 sequences are LNHDA and SQIVND (reference sequence). V was shortened by 5 bases and J by 0 bases, with 16 bases between the two germline ends. The TCR originated in a woman in her fifties or sixties in good health and CMV-seronegative. The rearrangement links TRBV19 to TRBJ1-2; no reliable D call. What was sequenced was PBMCs. The CDR3, as DNA: TGTGCCAGTAGTCCCCGGGGAGGACGATCTAACTATGGCTACACCTTC. This gives the protein CASSPRGGRSNYGYTF.